One TCR beta chain is described in this entry. Antigen unknown. This specimen belongs to a study of cytomegalovirus exposure and HLA in healthy donors. About the research overall: Prior work identified around 120 million unique TCR beta sequences in some 180 million T cells. General observations from the study: With later analysis, a missense DCLRE1C variant became linked to TCR beta V- and J-gene trimming.

The PCR ran on 60 Vbeta and 13 Jbeta primers. The protocol was immunoSEQ multiplex PCR, while the TCRdb copy is restricted to in-frame clones and leaves out a portion. The profile shows around 170,000 clones, about 79% of them singletons. V was shortened by 0 bases and J by 5 bases, with 9 bases between the two germline ends. The CDR3 is made up of 13 amino acids. Germline CDR1 GTSNPN, CDR2 SVGIG (reference sequence). Sequenced material: PBMCs. The clonotype originates from a man younger than 35 in good health and CMV-seronegative. This chain joins TRBV30 and TRBJ2-3; tentative D call: TRBD1 (6 bases). DNA for the CDR3: TGTGCCTGGAGTGTACGAGGGGGAGATACGCAGTATTTT. It is translated as CAWSVRGGDTQYF.